This entry concerns a single T cell receptor (beta chain). CDR1 and CDR2 from the germline V gene are MNHGY and SVAAGI. The CDR3 extends over 12 amino acids. This specimen comes from a study of Graves' ophthalmopathy and Graves' hyperthyroidism. TCR beta CDR3 regions were amplified from RNA transcripts. In the first round, RT-PCR was carried out with HTBI primers, and a multiplex PCR formed the second round. TCRdb independently ran MiXCR on the multiplex PCR reads; one entry per CDR3 protein. The sample has 300,000 to 450,000 distinct CDR3 sequences, approximately 17% seen once. The sample taken for sequencing was peripheral blood. This rearrangement joins TRBV6-9 to TRBJ2-5; D unresolved. The closer fit of TRBJ2-7 to the DNA end suggests the J call may be wrong. The TCR was taken from an adult woman with stable Graves' hyperthyroidism. The DNA for the CDR3 is TGTGCCAGCAGTTACGCCGACGGCGAGCAGTACTTC. It codes for CASSYADGEQYF.